This TCR beta chain is from a study of blood T cell repertoires in COVID-19. Whole-study context: The analysed material was cDNA or gDNA that came from T cells, B-cell-depleted T cells, or PBMCs.

Some clones are missing from TCRdb's copy, which holds only in-frame ones; the method was immunoSEQ multiplex PCR. The repertoire has some 220,000 clones, around four fifths of them found once; the top ten carry 4.5% to 5.5%. V lost 8 bases and J 0 bases, leaving 20 bases between the germline ends. This CDR3 is built from 18 residues. Germline CDR1 is MNHEY and CDR2 is SMNVEV (reference sequence). The specimen sequenced was peripheral blood. This sequence was found in an older woman who had recovered from COVID-19. The chain carries TRBV27 and TRBJ2-6; TRBD1 is a possible D gene (5 bases). The chain's CDR3 is CASFFDGHRLSGANVLTF. The CDR3 DNA is TGTGCCAGCTTCTTTGACGGACATAGACTCTCTGGGGCCAACGTCCTGACTTTC.